This T cell receptor (beta chain) was found in a study of early T cells in non-severe SARS-CoV-2 infection. Background on the study: With bulk RNA from unsorted whole blood as input, sequencing yielded unpaired chains. Notes on the study in general: Comparison of clonotypes with VDJdb favored anti-spike CD8 responses while missing private and CD4 specificities.

Tagging with unique molecular identifiers was applied to individual cDNA molecules. Via MiXCR, TCRdb re-called the 5' RACE reads, giving one row per CDR3 protein. This sample carries 79,000 or so distinct CDR3 sequences, 9.5% to 15% of them seen once, and the ten largest clones take less than 1.5%. V dropped 2 bases and J dropped 8 bases, with 18 bases sitting between them. Looked up from germline, CDR1 is MNHEY and CDR2 is SVGEGT. The CDR3 extends over 15 amino acids. This clonotype was found a few times. Its antigen is unidentified. Material for sequencing was whole blood. This chain joins TRBV6-2 or TRBV6-3 and TRBJ1-1; D not resolved. This sequence was found in an adult who was a healthcare worker with PCR-confirmed SARS-CoV-2 infection or an uninfected control (not recorded which). The CDR3 sequence is CASSYGSPFRLEAFF. The CDR3 nucleotides read TGTGCCAGCAGTTACGGGTCACCTTTTCGCCTGGAAGCTTTCTTT.